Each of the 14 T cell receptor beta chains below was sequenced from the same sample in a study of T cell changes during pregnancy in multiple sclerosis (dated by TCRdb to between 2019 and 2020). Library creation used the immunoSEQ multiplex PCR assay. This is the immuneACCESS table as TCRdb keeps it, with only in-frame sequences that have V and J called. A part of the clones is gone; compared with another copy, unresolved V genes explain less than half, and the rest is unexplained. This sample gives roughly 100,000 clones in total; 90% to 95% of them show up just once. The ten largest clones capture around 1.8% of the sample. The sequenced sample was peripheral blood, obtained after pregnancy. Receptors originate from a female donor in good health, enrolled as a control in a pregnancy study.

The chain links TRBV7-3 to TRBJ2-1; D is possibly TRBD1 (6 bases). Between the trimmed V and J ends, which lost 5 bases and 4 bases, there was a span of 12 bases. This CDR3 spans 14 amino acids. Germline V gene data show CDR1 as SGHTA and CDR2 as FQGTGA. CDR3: CASSPGTSYNEQFF. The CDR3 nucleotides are TGTGCCAGCAGCCCCGGGACAAGTTACAATGAGCAGTTCTTC.

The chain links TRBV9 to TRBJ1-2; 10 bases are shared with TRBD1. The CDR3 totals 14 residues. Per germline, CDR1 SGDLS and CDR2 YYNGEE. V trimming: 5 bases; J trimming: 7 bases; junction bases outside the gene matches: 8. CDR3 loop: CASSVTGGIGGYTF. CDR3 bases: TGTGCCAGCAGTGTGACAGGGGGCATAGGTGGCTACACCTTC.

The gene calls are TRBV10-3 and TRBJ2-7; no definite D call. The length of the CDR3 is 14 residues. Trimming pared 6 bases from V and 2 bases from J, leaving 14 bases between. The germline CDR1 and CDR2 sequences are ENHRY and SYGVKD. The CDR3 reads CAISQPIRAYEQYF. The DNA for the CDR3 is TGTGCCATCAGCCAGCCAATTCGGGCCTACGAGCAGTACTTC.

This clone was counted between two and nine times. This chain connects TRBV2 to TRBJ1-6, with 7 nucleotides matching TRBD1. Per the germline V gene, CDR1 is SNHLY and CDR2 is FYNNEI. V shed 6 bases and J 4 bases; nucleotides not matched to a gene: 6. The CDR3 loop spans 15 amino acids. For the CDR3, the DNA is TGTGCCAGCAGCGAGGAGGACAGGTATAATTCACCCCTCCACTTT. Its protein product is CASSEEDRYNSPLHF.

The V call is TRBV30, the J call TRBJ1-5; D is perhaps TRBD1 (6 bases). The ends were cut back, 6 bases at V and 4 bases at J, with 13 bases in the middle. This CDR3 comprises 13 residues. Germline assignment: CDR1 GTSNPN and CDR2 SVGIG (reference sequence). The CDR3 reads CACAGVANQPQHF. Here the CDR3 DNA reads TGTGCCTGTGCAGGGGTAGCGAATCAGCCCCAGCATTTT. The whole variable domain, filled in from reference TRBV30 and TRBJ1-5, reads SQTIHQWPATLVQPVGSPLSLECTVEGTSNPNLYWYRQAAGRGLQLLFYSVGIGQISSEVPQNLSASRPQDRQFILSSKKLLLSDSGFYLCACAGVANQPQHFGDGTRLSIL.

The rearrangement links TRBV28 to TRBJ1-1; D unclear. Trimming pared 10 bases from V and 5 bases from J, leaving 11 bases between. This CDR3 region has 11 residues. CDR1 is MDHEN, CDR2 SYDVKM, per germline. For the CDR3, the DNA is TGTGCCACAGCGACGGGAACTGAAGCTTTCTTT. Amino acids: CATATGTEAFF.

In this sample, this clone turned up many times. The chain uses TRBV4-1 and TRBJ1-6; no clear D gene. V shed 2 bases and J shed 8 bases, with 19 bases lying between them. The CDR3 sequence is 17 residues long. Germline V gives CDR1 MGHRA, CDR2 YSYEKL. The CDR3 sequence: CASSQYTVIRRYSPLHF. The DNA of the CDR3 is TGCGCCAGCAGCCAATATACGGTTATCCGGCGGTATTCACCCCTCCACTTT.

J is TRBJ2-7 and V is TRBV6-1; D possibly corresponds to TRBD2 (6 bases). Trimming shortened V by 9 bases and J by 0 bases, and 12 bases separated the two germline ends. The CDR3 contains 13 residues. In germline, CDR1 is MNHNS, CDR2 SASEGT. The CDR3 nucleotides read TGTGCCAGTCCGCGGGACTCCTCCTACGAGCAGTACTTC. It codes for CASPRDSSYEQYF.

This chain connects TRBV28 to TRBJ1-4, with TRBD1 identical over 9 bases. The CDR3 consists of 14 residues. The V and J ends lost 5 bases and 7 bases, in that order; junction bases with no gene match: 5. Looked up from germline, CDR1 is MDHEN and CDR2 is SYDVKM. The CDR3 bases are TGTGCCAGCAGTCAGGGACAGGGTGGTGAAAAACTGTTTTTT. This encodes CASSQGQGGEKLFF.

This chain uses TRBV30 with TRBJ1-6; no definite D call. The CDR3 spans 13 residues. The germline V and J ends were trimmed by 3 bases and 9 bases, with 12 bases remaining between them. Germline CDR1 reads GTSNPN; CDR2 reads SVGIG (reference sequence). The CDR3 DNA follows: TGTGCCTGGAGGGTCTCCTCGGGTTCACCCCTCCACTTT. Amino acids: CAWRVSSGSPLHF.

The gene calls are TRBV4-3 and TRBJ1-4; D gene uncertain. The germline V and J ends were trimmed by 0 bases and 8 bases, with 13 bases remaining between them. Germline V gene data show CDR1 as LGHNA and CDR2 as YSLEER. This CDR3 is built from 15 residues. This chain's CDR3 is CASSQEPGSGEKLFF. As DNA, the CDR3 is TGCGCCAGCAGCCAAGAACCGGGGAGTGGAGAAAAACTGTTTTTT.

CDR3 DNA sequence: TGTGCCAGCAGACCGGGACAGGGATTCAATGAGCAGTTCTTC. It encodes CASRPGQGFNEQFF. The chain has TRBV7-2 and TRBJ2-1; TRBD1 matches 9 bases. Germline V CDR1 and CDR2: SGHTA, FQGNSA. Trimming cost V 6 bases and J 6 bases; bases outside gene matches: 6. This CDR3 contains 14 residues. Complete variable domain (other parts from reference TRBV7-2 and TRBJ2-1): GAGVSQSPSNKVTEKGKDVELRCDPISGHTALYWYRQSLGQGLEFLIYFQGNSAPDKSGLPSDRFSAERTGGSVSTLTIQRTQQEDSAVYLCASRPGQGFNEQFFGPGTRLTVL.

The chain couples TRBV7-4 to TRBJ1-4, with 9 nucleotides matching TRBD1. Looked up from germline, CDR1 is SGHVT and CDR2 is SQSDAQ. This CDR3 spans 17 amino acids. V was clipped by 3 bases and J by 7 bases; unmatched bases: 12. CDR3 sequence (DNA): TGTGCCAGCAGCTTGTTTTTGGGACAGGGCTCGCCTGAAAAACTGTTTTTT. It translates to CASSLFLGQGSPEKLFF. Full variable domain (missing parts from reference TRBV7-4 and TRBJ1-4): GAGVSQSPRYKVAKRGRDVALRCDSISGHVTLYWYRQTLGQGSEVLTYSQSDAQRDKSGRPSGRFSAERPERSVSTLKIQRTEQGDSAVYLCASSLFLGQGSPEKLFFGSGTQLSVL.

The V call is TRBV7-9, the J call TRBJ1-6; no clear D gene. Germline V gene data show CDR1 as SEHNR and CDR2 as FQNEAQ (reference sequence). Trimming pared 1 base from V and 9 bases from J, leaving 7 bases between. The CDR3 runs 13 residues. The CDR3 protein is CASSLGASSPLHF. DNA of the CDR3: TGTGCCAGCAGCTTAGGTGCGAGTTCACCCCTCCACTTT.